The rows below give T cell receptor beta chains drawn from one sample of a study of cytomegalovirus exposure and HLA in healthy donors. Assay used: immunoSEQ multiplex PCR; TCRdb lists only in-frame clones, some missing. The sample includes over 100,000 clones. The specimen sequenced was PBMCs. The receptor source for this set is a man aged 18 to 30 in good health and CMV-seronegative. The CDR3 runs from the conserved cysteine through the conserved F or W. Fields, in order: V gene, J gene, D gene, CDR3 DNA, CDR3 protein. The D gene is left open where the match is weak.

v_call: TRBV7-9
j_call: TRBJ2-1
d_call: TRBD2
cdr3_nt: TGTGCCAGCAGCTCCCCCGGGACTAGCGGGAGGGACGAGCAGTTCTTC
cdr3_aa: CASSSPGTSGRDEQFF

v_call: TRBV10-3
j_call: TRBJ2-3
d_call: .
cdr3_nt: TGTGCCATCAGTGACCCACGGGGGAAAAGCACAGATACGCAGTATTTT
cdr3_aa: CAISDPRGKSTDTQYF

v_call: TRBV5-4
j_call: TRBJ2-6
d_call: .
cdr3_nt: TGTGCCAGCAGCTTGATTCAGGGCTCTGGGGCCAACGTCCTGACTTTC
cdr3_aa: CASSLIQGSGANVLTF

v_call: TRBV5-1
j_call: TRBJ2-7
d_call: TRBD2
cdr3_nt: TGCGCCAGCAGCCACAGGACTAGCGGGACAGCCTACGAGCAGTACTTC
cdr3_aa: CASSHRTSGTAYEQYF

v_call: TRBV7-9
j_call: TRBJ1-1
d_call: .
cdr3_nt: TGTGCCAGCAGCTTCAGGGTGGGGAGGGACACTGAAGCTTTCTTT
cdr3_aa: CASSFRVGRDTEAFF

v_call: TRBV6-6
j_call: TRBJ2-2
d_call: .
cdr3_nt: TGTGCCAGCGCCGGGACTAACACCGGGGAGCTGTTTTTT
cdr3_aa: CASAGTNTGELFF

v_call: TRBV11-2
j_call: TRBJ1-1
d_call: .
cdr3_nt: TGTGCCAGCAGCTTGGGGACTCCCGAAGCTTTCTTT
cdr3_aa: CASSLGTPEAFF

v_call: TRBV19
j_call: TRBJ1-1
d_call: TRBD1
cdr3_nt: TGTGCCAGTACGGACAGGGGTATAAACACTGAAGCTTTCTTT
cdr3_aa: CASTDRGINTEAFF

v_call: TRBV11-2
j_call: TRBJ2-7
d_call: .
cdr3_nt: TGTGCCAGCAGCTCACAGGGGGGGATGGAGCAGTACTTC
cdr3_aa: CASSSQGGMEQYF

v_call: TRBV5-1
j_call: TRBJ2-7
d_call: .
cdr3_nt: TGCGCCAGCAGCCAAACCGGGTTTACCTACGAGCAGTACTTC
cdr3_aa: CASSQTGFTYEQYF

v_call: TRBV6-5
j_call: TRBJ2-5
d_call: .
cdr3_nt: TGTGCCAGCAGCCCTCTCAGGCCGCAAGAGACCCAGTACTTC
cdr3_aa: CASSPLRPQETQYF

v_call: TRBV6-5
j_call: TRBJ1-1
d_call: .
cdr3_nt: TGTGCCAGCAGTTCAGGGGAGAACACTGAAGCTTTCTTT
cdr3_aa: CASSSGENTEAFF

v_call: TRBV7-9
j_call: TRBJ1-2
d_call: TRBD1
cdr3_nt: TGTGCCAGCAGCTGGGGGACAGCGAACTATGGCTACACCTTC
cdr3_aa: CASSWGTANYGYTF

v_call: TRBV19
j_call: TRBJ1-1
d_call: .
cdr3_nt: TGTGCCAGTAGTATAGAAGTGCGGACTGAAGCTTTCTTT
cdr3_aa: CASSIEVRTEAFF

v_call: TRBV7-3
j_call: TRBJ2-1
d_call: TRBD2
cdr3_nt: TGTGCCAGCAGCCTGCGTAGCGGGGGGGAGATTGACAATGAGCAGTTCTTC
cdr3_aa: CASSLRSGGEIDNEQFF

v_call: TRBV11-3
j_call: TRBJ2-7
d_call: TRBD2
cdr3_nt: TGTGCCAGCAGCGAGCCGGTCGGGAGGGCCAGGTACGAGCAGTACTTC
cdr3_aa: CASSEPVGRARYEQYF

v_call: TRBV19
j_call: TRBJ2-1
d_call: TRBD2
cdr3_nt: TGTGCCAGTAGTAGGCAGCGGGACTCCTACAATGAGCAGTTCTTC
cdr3_aa: CASSRQRDSYNEQFF

v_call: TRBV19
j_call: TRBJ1-5
d_call: .
cdr3_nt: TGTGCCAGTAGTATAGAGGGGTTATCGGGACAGCCCCAGCATTTT
cdr3_aa: CASSIEGLSGQPQHF

v_call: TRBV6-6
j_call: TRBJ1-2
d_call: .
cdr3_nt: TGTGCCAGCAGTTTGCCGGGAGAACTTTATGGCTACACCTTC
cdr3_aa: CASSLPGELYGYTF

v_call: TRBV28
j_call: TRBJ1-2
d_call: .
cdr3_nt: TGTGCCAGCAGTTTCGATCTTCGGGGGGGCTATGGCTACACCTTC
cdr3_aa: CASSFDLRGGYGYTF

v_call: TRBV5-5
j_call: TRBJ1-5
d_call: .
cdr3_nt: TGTGCCAGCAGCTTTCAACCCGGGCACGGGGTTCAGCCCCAGCATTTT
cdr3_aa: CASSFQPGHGVQPQHF

v_call: TRBV19
j_call: TRBJ1-2
d_call: TRBD1
cdr3_nt: TGTGCCAGTAGGGGGGGGACAGGCGTTAACTATGGCTACACCTTC
cdr3_aa: CASRGGTGVNYGYTF

v_call: TRBV28
j_call: TRBJ1-2
d_call: TRBD1
cdr3_nt: TGTGCCAGCAGCTCGGACAGGGCCGAAGCTAACTATGGCTACACCTTC
cdr3_aa: CASSSDRAEANYGYTF

v_call: TRBV28
j_call: TRBJ1-2
d_call: .
cdr3_nt: TGTGCCAGCAGCTATCTGGACATAGCTAACTATGGCTACACCTTC
cdr3_aa: CASSYLDIANYGYTF

v_call: TRBV15
j_call: TRBJ1-5
d_call: .
cdr3_nt: TGTGCCACCAGCAGAGGGGCAGGGGATCAGCCCCAGCATTTT
cdr3_aa: CATSRGAGDQPQHF